This is a list of T cell receptor beta chains from one sample in a study of T-cell reconstitution after alpha-beta-depleted transplantation in children. TCRdb recomputed calls from the PCR reads with MiXCR, one row per CDR3 protein. Among some 530,000 distinct CDR3 sequences listed, around 13% were seen once. The sequencing used PBMCs from the stem cell graft donor, collected from the stem cell graft. The receptors stem from a human donor who donated a stem cell graft to a child with combined immunodeficiency. Both conserved end residues are part of each CDR3. The D gene is left open where the match is weak. Size is stated for part of the rows, as once, few or many counts, or as a class when the clone is expanded.

j_call | d_call | v_call | clone_size | cdr3_nt | cdr3_aa
TRBJ2-1 | - | TRBV6-4 | many | TGTGCCAGCAGTGACAGCTCCTACAATGAGCAGTTCTTC | CASSDSSYNEQFF
TRBJ1-6 | - | TRBV4-3 | - | TGCGCCAGCAGCCAAGAAAGTTTAACACGGGCACCCCTCCACTTT | CASSQESLTRAPLHF
TRBJ2-3 | TRBD2 | TRBV27 | few | TGTGCCAGCAGACCACTAGCGGGAGGGGGAGATACGCAGTATTTT | CASRPLAGGGDTQYF
TRBJ2-1 | - | TRBV28 | - | TGTGCCAGCAGGGGCAAGGAGGGGGCGAAGCAGTTCTTC | CASRGKEGAKQFF
TRBJ1-2 | TRBD1 | TRBV9 | - | TGTGCCAGCAGCGCAACACTCATCACAGGGGCCACAAGGTTGACGGAGGGCTACACCTTC | CASSATLITGATRLTEGYTF
TRBJ2-6 | - | TRBV27 | - | TGTGCCAGCAGCGACGAGAGCTCTGGGGCCAACGTCCTGACTTTC | CASSDESSGANVLTF
TRBJ2-4 | TRBD2 | TRBV18 | - | TGTGCCAGCTCACCACCTATAGCGGGAGCGGGTGGAGCCAAAAACATTCAGTACTTC | CASSPPIAGAGGAKNIQYF
TRBJ2-1 | TRBD2 | TRBV12-3/TRBV12-4 | many | TGTGCCAGCAGTTTAGCGGGGTCGGGAGCGGGAAATGAGCAGTTCTTC | CASSLAGSGAGNEQFF
TRBJ1-5 | - | TRBV27 | few | TGTGCCAGCAGTTTGTGGGGCAGGGCGAATCAGCCCCAGCATTTT | CASSLWGRANQPQHF
TRBJ2-1 | - | TRBV20-1 | few | TGCAGTGCTAAACACGGGGGTTTTGAGCAGTTCTTC | CSAKHGGFEQFF
TRBJ2-7 | - | TRBV12-3/TRBV12-4 | few | TGTGCCAGCAGTTTTGGTCAGGGCAAGTACTTC | CASSFGQGKYF